This T cell receptor beta chain was observed in a study of blood T cell repertoires in COVID-19. Study-level background: The United States, Italy and Spain provided the acute and convalescent COVID-19 samples. Sources were T cells, B-cell-depleted T cells, or PBMCs; the material itself was cDNA or gDNA.

The V end was cut by 2 bases, the J end by 4 bases, with 8 bases between. The CDR3 runs to 14 residues. CDR1 is SGHAT and CDR2 is FQDESV in the germline V gene (reference sequence). Per the original data handling: Using reference gene primer amplification, nucleated cell counts were estimated. Assay used: immunoSEQ multiplex PCR; TCRdb lists only in-frame clones, some missing. D and trimming come from the DNA, and the V and J calls and clone size come from that table. This sample has some 74,000 clones, with approximately 80% found just once. The clonotype comes from a man older than 75 with acute or convalescent COVID-19. Sequencing was carried out using peripheral blood. This chain joins TRBV11-1 and TRBJ2-2; D is perhaps TRBD1 (6 bases). The CDR3 loop is CASSLQGSTGELFF. The CDR3 DNA is TGTGCCAGCAGCTTACAGGGGTCCACCGGGGAGCTGTTTTTT.